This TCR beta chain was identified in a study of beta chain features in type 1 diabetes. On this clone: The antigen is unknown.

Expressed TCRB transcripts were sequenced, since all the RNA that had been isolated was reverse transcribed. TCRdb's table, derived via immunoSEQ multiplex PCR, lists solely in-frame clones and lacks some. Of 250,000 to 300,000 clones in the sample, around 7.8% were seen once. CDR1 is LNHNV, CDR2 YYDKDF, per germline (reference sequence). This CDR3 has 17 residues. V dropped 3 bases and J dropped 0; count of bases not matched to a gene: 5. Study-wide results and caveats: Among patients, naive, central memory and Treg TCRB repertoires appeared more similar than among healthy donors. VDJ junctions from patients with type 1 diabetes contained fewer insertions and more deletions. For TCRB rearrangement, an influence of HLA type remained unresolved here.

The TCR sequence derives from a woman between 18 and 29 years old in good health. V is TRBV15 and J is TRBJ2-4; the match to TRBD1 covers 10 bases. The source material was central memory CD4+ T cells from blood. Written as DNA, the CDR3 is TGTGCCACCAGCAGGAGGACAGGGGGATTAGCCAAAAACATTCAGTACTTC. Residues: CATSRRTGGLAKNIQYF. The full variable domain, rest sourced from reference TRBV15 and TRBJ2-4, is DAMVIQNPRYQVTQFGKPVTLSCSQTLNHNVMYWYQQKSSQAPKLLFHYYDKDFNNEADTPDNFQSRRPNTSFCFLDIRSPGLGDTAMYLCATSRRTGGLAKNIQYFGAGTRLSVL.